The next 5 T cell receptor beta chains were all read from a single sample in a study of pediatric ulcerative colitis. During colonoscopy, one to two rectal pinch biopsies were collected. Clones were read by immunoSEQ multiplex PCR, and TCRdb kept only the in-frame ones, dropping some. The table lists 30,000 to 40,000 clones, roughly 81% of them singletons. The specimen sequenced was gut tissue. Source of these receptors: a boy aged 5-17 years with mild ulcerative colitis.

This clone has only one observation. The gene calls are TRBV4-1 and TRBJ2-5, with TRBD1 as a possible D gene (6 bases). The CDR3 extends over 12 amino acids. Germline loops: CDR1 MGHRA, CDR2 YSYEKL. Trimming pared 1 base from V and 6 bases from J, leaving 6 bases between. The DNA for the CDR3 is TGCGCCAGCAGCCAAGGGGGGCAGACCCAGTACTTC. Amino acids: CASSQGGQTQYF.

V usage is TRBV19 and J usage is TRBJ2-3; 8 bases are a match to TRBD1. The CDR3 spans 16 residues. Germline V gives CDR1 LNHDA, CDR2 SQIVND (reference sequence). V shed 5 bases and J 6 bases; nucleotides not matched to a gene: 13. In DNA form, the CDR3 reads TGTGCCAGTAGTTTCCTCCCCCAGGGGGCGGGTGATACGCAGTATTTT. Its translation is CASSFLPQGAGDTQYF.

The chain carries TRBV29-1 and TRBJ1-3; unclear D gene. CDR1 SQVTM and CDR2 ANQGSEA come from the germline V gene. The CDR3 consists of 13 residues. V was trimmed by 4 bases and J by 2 bases, leaving 9 bases between them. CDR3 region: CSVVAEAGNTIYF. CDR3 nucleotides: TGCAGCGTTGTTGCAGAGGCTGGAAACACCATATATTTT.

The genes are TRBV7-2 and TRBJ2-7; weak D call: TRBD1 (5 bases). CDR3 length: 16 residues. Trimming pared 4 bases from V and 0 bases from J, leaving 16 bases between. The germline gives CDR1 SGHTA, CDR2 FQGNSA. CDR3 sequence reads: CASSSLGPALSYEQYF. DNA for the CDR3: TGTGCCAGCAGCTCACTGGGGCCAGCGCTCTCCTACGAGCAGTACTTC.

The count of this clone is one. CDR3 sequence (DNA): TGTGCCAGCTCCCCCGACAGCACTAATGAAAAACTGTTTTTT. Translating gives CASSPDSTNEKLFF. The chain is built from TRBV18 and TRBJ1-4; D may be TRBD1 (5 bases). From germline, CDR1 is KGHSH and CDR2 LQKENI. This CDR3 spans 14 amino acids. The ends were cut back, 6 bases at V and 2 bases at J, with 10 bases in the middle.